The 9 T cell receptor beta chains in this list originate from one sample, sequenced in a study of blood T cell repertoires in COVID-19. The protocol was immunoSEQ multiplex PCR, while the TCRdb copy is restricted to in-frame clones and leaves out a portion. Of around 300,000 clones in the sample, around nine tenths are singletons; the top ten hold 6% to 7%. The sequenced sample consisted of PBMCs or T cells enriched from blood (not recorded which). These receptors were obtained from a woman between 40 and 55 years old who had recovered from COVID-19.

The CDR3 coding sequence is TGTGCCAGCTCACCACTTGGGACAGGGGGCCCAGATACGCAGTATTTT. Its protein product is CASSPLGTGGPDTQYF. The gene calls are TRBV18 and TRBJ2-3, with TRBD1 matching 12 bases. Germline V gene sequence: CDR1 KGHSH, CDR2 LQKENI. The CDR3 has 16 amino acids. V trimming: 1 base; J trimming: 4 bases; junction bases outside the gene matches: 3.

The chain is built from TRBV18 and TRBJ2-6, with D unclear. This CDR3 comprises 16 residues. Germline loops: CDR1 KGHSH, CDR2 LQKENI. Trimming took off 5 bases at V and 0 bases at J, with 11 bases between the two ends. Here the CDR3 reads CASSSTTNSGANVLTF. The CDR3 coding sequence is TGTGCCAGCTCATCAACGACAAACTCTGGGGCCAACGTCCTGACTTTC. The variable domain in full, with the rest retrieved from reference TRBV18 and TRBJ2-6, is NAGVMQNPRHLVRRRGQEARLRCSPMKGHSHVYWYRQLPEEGLKFMVYLQKENIIDESGMPKERFSAEFPKEGPSILRIQQVVRGDSAAYFCASSSTTNSGANVLTFGAGSRLTVL.

V usage is TRBV14 and J usage is TRBJ2-5; no clear D gene. The V gene lost 4 bases and the J gene lost 2 bases, with 14 bases spanning the gap. This CDR3 region has 15 residues. Germline CDR1 and CDR2: SGHDN and FVKESK. This CDR3 reads CASSPRGSSQETQYF. CDR3 DNA: TGTGCCAGCAGCCCGCGCGGCAGTTCTCAAGAGACCCAGTACTTC.

V and J are TRBV2 and TRBJ2-7; 11 positions match TRBD2. With 3 bases clipped from V and 0 bases from J, the junction kept 4 bases outside the gene matches. This CDR3 has 16 amino acids. Germline CDR1 and CDR2: SNHLY and FYNNEI. CDR3 DNA sequence: TGTGCCAGCAGTGATTCTAGCGGGAGGTCCTCCTACGAGCAGTACTTC. Its protein is CASSDSSGRSSYEQYF.

V gene TRBV24-1 combines with J gene TRBJ2-1; 9 positions agree with TRBD1. The V gene end was trimmed by 4 bases and the J gene end by 8 bases; junction bases not matched to a gene: 8. In germline, CDR1 is KGHDR, CDR2 SFDVKD. CDR3 length equals 15 residues. The CDR3 coding sequence is TGTGCCACCAGTGACCCGGGACAGGGATTTCATGAGCAGTTCTTC. It specifies CATSDPGQGFHEQFF.

The rearrangement joins TRBV30 to TRBJ1-5; D is unresolved. V was cut by 2 bases and J by 2 bases, with 10 bases left in between. The CDR3 extends over 14 amino acids. Germline CDR1 GTSNPN, CDR2 SVGIG (reference sequence). CDR3 DNA sequence: TGTGCCTGGAGTACGGACGGGGGCAATCAGCCCCAGCATTTT. Amino acid sequence: CAWSTDGGNQPQHF.

The chain employs TRBV7-2 and TRBJ2-7; D might be TRBD1 (6 bases). Germline V lookup: CDR1 SGHTA, CDR2 FQGNSA. The ends were cut back, 1 base at V and 0 bases at J, with 10 bases in the middle. The CDR3 contains 15 residues. CDR3 sequence: CASSLGQGPSYEQYF. The CDR3 DNA is TGTGCCAGCAGCTTAGGTCAGGGGCCCTCCTACGAGCAGTACTTC.

The chain has TRBV10-3 and TRBJ2-1; no reliable D call. The CDR3 has 12 amino acids. Germline CDR1 is ENHRY and CDR2 is SYGVKD. V was clipped by 8 bases and J by 5 bases, with 10 bases between them. The CDR3 loop is CAIGEVDNEQFF. CDR3 nucleotides: TGTGCCATCGGAGAGGTGGACAATGAGCAGTTCTTC.

This chain uses TRBV27 with TRBJ2-7, with D possibly TRBD1 on 6 matching bases. V gave up 3 bases and J gave up 0 bases, with 15 bases separating them. CDR1 is MNHEY, CDR2 SMNVEV, per germline (reference sequence). This CDR3 contains 16 residues. The CDR3 DNA reads as TGTGCCAGCAGTTTGTCGGTCGGGACATACTCCTACGAGCAGTACTTC. It encodes CASSLSVGTYSYEQYF.